The next 26 T cell receptor beta chains were all read from a single sample in a study of T cell responses to AZD1222 COVID-19 vaccine. Sequencing was performed with immunoSEQ multiplex PCR; in TCRdb, only in-frame clones are kept and a portion is missing. In the table there are 150,000 or so clones, more than 75% of which are singletons. Sequencing was performed on peripheral blood, taken on day 0 of AZD1222 vaccination. These receptors came from an adult in good health.

This clone showed up just once. This chain connects TRBV9 to TRBJ1-2; TRBD1 might be the D (6 bases). This CDR3 comprises 14 residues. V lost 4 bases, J lost 8 bases, and 18 bases lay in between. From germline, CDR1 is SGDLS and CDR2 YYNGEE. CDR3 in DNA: TGTGCCAGCAGCCCACGAGACAGGCCGACCGGCTACACCTTC. Protein product: CASSPRDRPTGYTF. The complete variable domain, with remaining parts taken from reference TRBV9 and TRBJ1-2, reads DSGVTQTPKHLITATGQRVTLRCSPRSGDLSVYWYQQSLDQGLQFLIQYYNGEERAKGNILERFSAQQFPDLHSELNLSSLELGDSALYFCASSPRDRPTGYTFGSGTRLTVV.

V gene TRBV3-1 (or the pseudogene TRBV3-2) combines with J gene TRBJ1-5; no definite D call. Deletions cut 4 bases from V and 1 base from J, with 8 bases between. Germline V gene lookup returns CDR1 LGHDT and CDR2 YNNKEL (reference sequence). This CDR3 comprises 14 residues. The CDR3 sequence is CASSLQESNQPQHF. In DNA form, the CDR3 reads TGTGCCAGCAGCCTCCAGGAAAGCAATCAGCCCCAGCATTTT.

This clone has a single count. The CDR3 reads CASSPQGQGHGYTF. The CDR3 nucleotides are TGTGCCAGCTCACCGCAGGGACAGGGTCATGGCTACACCTTC. The chain is built from TRBV18 and TRBJ1-2; 9 nucleotides match TRBD1. The CDR3 spans 14 residues. Germline-derived CDR1 and CDR2 are KGHSH and LQKENI. V was clipped by 3 bases and J by 6 bases; unmatched bases: 5.

To note about this clone: This sample also contains other DNA sequences that code for the same CDR3. The CDR3: CASSPGYGYTF. Written as DNA, the CDR3 is TGCGCCAGCAGCCCAGGATACGGCTACACCTTC. V usage is TRBV5-1 and J usage is TRBJ1-2; D is ambiguous. The germline gives CDR1 SGHRS, CDR2 YFSETQ. V was trimmed by 4 bases and J by 8 bases, leaving 9 bases between them. CDR3 length: 11 amino acids.

The rearrangement uses TRBV18 and TRBJ2-3; D ambiguous. Germline values: CDR1 KGHSH, CDR2 LQKENI. Between the trimmed V and J ends, which lost 1 base and 2 bases, there was a span of 16 bases. The CDR3 contains 17 residues. The DNA of the CDR3 is TGTGCCAGCTCACCACAAGTAATGGCCCCCAACACAGATACGCAGTATTTT. Translation gives CASSPQVMAPNTDTQYF.

The rearrangement joins TRBV7-3 to TRBJ2-1; the D gene is possibly TRBD2 (5 bases). Germline V gene sequence: CDR1 SGHTA, CDR2 FQGTGA. Trimming stripped 3 bases from V and 9 bases from J, with 9 bases between. This CDR3 contains 12 residues. In nucleotides, the CDR3 is TGTGCCAGCAGCTTCGACGGGATTGAGCAGTTCTTC. Its protein is CASSFDGIEQFF.

The chain employs TRBV5-1 and TRBJ1-3, with TRBD1 matching over 7 bases. The CDR3 runs 16 residues. Germline CDR1 SGHRS, CDR2 YFSETQ. Losses at the gene ends were 4 bases for V and 2 bases for J; bases not matched to a gene: 9. In DNA form, the CDR3 reads TGCGCCAGCAGCGCGGGGCAACAGGGGACTGGAAACACCATATATTTT. It codes for CASSAGQQGTGNTIYF.

This chain connects TRBV28 to TRBJ2-7; D call uncertain. V was shortened by 5 bases and J by 2 bases, with 10 bases between the two germline ends. The CDR3 totals 13 residues. The germline V gene has CDR1 MDHEN and CDR2 SYDVKM. The CDR3 DNA follows: TGTGCCAGCAGTCCCCGACATACCTACGAGCAGTACTTC. It codes for CASSPRHTYEQYF.

The chain uses TRBV7-2 and TRBJ1-1; no clear D. The length of the CDR3 is 14 residues. V was trimmed by 3 bases and J by 10 bases, leaving 18 bases between them. The V gene's germline CDR1 is SGHTA and CDR2 FQGNSA. CDR3 protein: CASSFSAIGLGAFF. The CDR3 region has the DNA TGTGCCAGCAGCTTCTCTGCGATAGGGCTCGGAGCTTTCTTT.

The gene calls are TRBV10-3 and TRBJ1-5; possible D gene TRBD1, 5 bases. From germline, CDR1 is ENHRY and CDR2 SYGVKD. V was cut by 3 bases and J by 6 bases, with 15 bases left in between. The CDR3 consists of 15 residues. CDR3: CAISEASGGGQPQHF. The CDR3 nucleotides read TGTGCCATCAGTGAAGCTTCGGGGGGTGGTCAGCCCCAGCATTTT.

V usage is TRBV6-5 and J usage is TRBJ1-6; D is unresolved. This CDR3 contains 16 residues. V was pared by 0 bases and J by 7 bases, with 13 bases between. Germline V gene data show CDR1 as MNHEY and CDR2 as SVGAGI. The CDR3 reads CASSYSLDVDNSPLHF. The CDR3 DNA reads TGTGCCAGCAGTTACTCCTTGGACGTAGACAATTCACCCCTCCACTTT.

The chain recombines TRBV18 with TRBJ1-1; D perhaps matches TRBD1 (5 bases). V dropped 8 bases and J dropped 0 bases, with 16 bases sitting between them. The CDR3 contains 15 residues. Germline CDR1 KGHSH, CDR2 LQKENI. CDR3 amino acids: CASAGAGGMNTEAFF. In DNA, the CDR3 is TGTGCCAGCGCCGGGGCGGGTGGCATGAACACTGAAGCTTTCTTT.

V gene TRBV9 combines with J gene TRBJ1-2; TRBD1 might be the D (6 bases). Germline CDR1 SGDLS, CDR2 YYNGEE. Trimming took 0 bases from V and 7 from J, leaving 25 bases between them. The CDR3 covers 18 residues. The CDR3 nucleotides read TGTGCCAGCAGCGTAGAGGGAAGAGGGGGTGTGTTTTACTCTGGCTACACCTTC. Its protein is CASSVEGRGGVFYSGYTF.

The count of this clone is one. The chain combines TRBV6-5 with TRBJ1-2; a weak D match, TRBD1 (6 bases). The germline V gene encodes CDR1 MNHEY and CDR2 SVGAGI. This CDR3 is 14 amino acids long. The V and J ends lost 2 bases and 8 bases respectively, with 15 bases between them. The CDR3 nucleotides read TGTGCCAGCAGTTACCGCGGGGGGGCAGGAGGCTACACCTTC. This translates into CASSYRGGAGGYTF.

The chain combines TRBV19 with TRBJ2-5, with D unresolved. In germline, CDR1 is LNHDA, CDR2 SQIVND (reference sequence). Trimming took 6 bases from V and 3 from J, leaving 8 bases between them. The CDR3 has 12 residues. CDR3 DNA sequence: TGTGCCAGTAGCACAAAGAAAGAGACCCAGTACTTC. Translating gives CASSTKKETQYF.

The J gene is TRBJ1-4, the V gene TRBV28, with TRBD1 as a possible D gene (5 bases). The CDR3 totals 15 residues. V was trimmed by 2 bases and J by 3 bases, leaving 10 bases between them. Per germline, CDR1 MDHEN and CDR2 SYDVKM. CDR3 DNA: TGTGCCAGCAGTTTAGGCGGGACCGCTAATGAAAAACTGTTTTTT. Translation: CASSLGGTANEKLFF. The entire variable domain, with the rest obtained from reference TRBV28 and TRBJ1-4, is as follows: DVKVTQSSRYLVKRTGEKVFLECVQDMDHENMFWYRQDPGLGLRLIYFSYDVKMKEKGDIPEGYSVSREKKERFSLILESASTNQTSMYLCASSLGGTANEKLFFGSGTQLSVL.

The chain has TRBV28 and TRBJ1-2; D is unclear. CDR1 is MDHEN and CDR2 is SYDVKM in the germline V gene. This CDR3 is built from 15 residues. Trimming left V 2 bases short and J 8 bases short, with 18 bases between. CDR3 amino acids: CASSLIGGLTKGYTF. CDR3 bases: TGTGCCAGCAGTTTAATCGGCGGGTTAACGAAGGGCTACACCTTC.

The chain couples TRBV2 to TRBJ1-6; D is ambiguous. CDR1 and CDR2 (germline): SNHLY, FYNNEI. The V end was cut by 6 bases, the J end by 4 bases, with 7 bases between. This CDR3 spans 13 amino acids. CDR3 region: CASRSTYNSPLHF. CDR3 nucleotide sequence: TGTGCCAGCAGGTCTACGTATAATTCACCCCTCCACTTT.

This rearrangement joins TRBV4-2 to TRBJ2-7, with TRBD2 identical over 11 bases. Germline-derived CDR1 and CDR2 are LGHNA and YNFKEQ. The V and J ends lost 3 bases and 2 bases, in that order; junction bases with no gene match: 3. The CDR3 loop spans 15 amino acids. CDR3: CASSQIAGGPYEQYF. CDR3 in DNA: TGTGCCAGCAGCCAGATAGCGGGGGGGCCCTACGAGCAGTACTTC.

The chain links TRBV3-1 (or the pseudogene TRBV3-2) to TRBJ1-4, with 9 bases fitting TRBD1. The germline V gene encodes CDR1 LGHDT and CDR2 YNNKEL (reference sequence). Germline trimming cut 8 bases from V and 4 bases from J; bases unmatched to any gene: 14. The CDR3 totals 17 residues. CDR3 region: CASRNRGRKVLNEKLFF. In DNA, the CDR3 is TGTGCCAGCCGTAACAGGGGGCGAAAGGTCCTTAATGAAAAACTGTTTTTT.

This clone was counted a single time. The chain links TRBV2 to TRBJ2-1; 9 bases match TRBD1. The CDR3 is 16 residues long. V was pared by 7 bases and J by 6 bases, with 13 bases of the junction left unmatched. Germline V gene sequence: CDR1 SNHLY, CDR2 FYNNEI. The CDR3 DNA sequence: TGTGCCAGCAATCTTATGGGGACAGGGCTAGGCAATGAGCAGTTCTTC. Its protein is CASNLMGTGLGNEQFF.

In this sample, this clone turned up once. V usage is TRBV4-1 and J usage is TRBJ2-3; D ambiguous. This CDR3 has 16 residues. CDR1 is MGHRA and CDR2 is YSYEKL in the germline V gene. The germline V and J ends were trimmed by 1 base and 4 bases, with 15 bases remaining between them. CDR3 DNA sequence: TGCGCCAGCAGCCAAGGGCCCGGGCTTACTGCAGATACGCAGTATTTT. The encoded protein is CASSQGPGLTADTQYF.

The chain employs TRBV3-1 (or the pseudogene TRBV3-2) and TRBJ2-7; tentatively, D is TRBD2 (5 bases). The CDR3 is made up of 12 amino acids. The germline CDR1 and CDR2 sequences are LGHDT and YNNKEL (reference sequence). V was trimmed by 2 bases and J by 3 bases, leaving 5 bases between them. The CDR3 nucleotides read TGTGCCAGCAGCCAACGGGACTACGAGCAGTACTTC. Translated, it gives CASSQRDYEQYF.

This chain uses TRBV29-1 with TRBJ1-1, with a weak D call TRBD1 (5 bases). CDR1 is SQVTM, CDR2 ANQGSEA, per germline. This CDR3 has 13 amino acids. V was trimmed by 4 bases and J by 0 bases, leaving 9 bases between them. CDR3 amino acids: CSVVGTMNTEAFF. CDR3 nucleotide sequence: TGCAGCGTTGTAGGGACTATGAACACTGAAGCTTTCTTT.

V gene TRBV15 combines with J gene TRBJ2-1; TRBD1 might be the D (7 bases). The V end was cut by 1 base, the J end by 7 bases, with 14 bases between. Germline CDR1 LNHNV, CDR2 YYDKDF (reference sequence). This CDR3 is built from 15 residues. The CDR3 bases are TGTGCCACCAGCAGAGGGGGGGACAGAGAAAATGAGCAGTTCTTC. Translated, it gives CATSRGGDRENEQFF. Combining the CDR3 with reference TRBV15 and TRBJ2-1 gives the whole variable domain DAMVIQNPRYQVTQFGKPVTLSCSQTLNHNVMYWYQQKSSQAPKLLFHYYDKDFNNEADTPDNFQSRRPNTSFCFLDIRSPGLGDTAMYLCATSRGGDRENEQFFGPGTRLTVL.

This clone came up a few times. V is TRBV5-1 and J is TRBJ1-1; a weak D match, TRBD1 (5 bases). The germline V gene encodes CDR1 SGHRS and CDR2 YFSETQ. The CDR3 totals 14 residues. V gave up 3 bases and J gave up 0 bases, with 9 bases separating them. CDR3 coding DNA: TGCGCCAGCAGCTGGAGACAGATGAACACTGAAGCTTTCTTT. Protein: CASSWRQMNTEAFF.